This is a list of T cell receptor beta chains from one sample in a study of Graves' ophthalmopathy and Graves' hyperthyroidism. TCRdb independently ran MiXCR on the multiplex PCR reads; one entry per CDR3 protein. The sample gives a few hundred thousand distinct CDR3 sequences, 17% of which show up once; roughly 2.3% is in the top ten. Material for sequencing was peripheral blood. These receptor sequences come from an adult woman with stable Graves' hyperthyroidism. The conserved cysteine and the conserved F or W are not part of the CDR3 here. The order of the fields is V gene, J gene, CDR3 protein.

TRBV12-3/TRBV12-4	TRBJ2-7	ASSWGLAGGPGEQY
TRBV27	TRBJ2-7	ASSSSGTGYYEQY
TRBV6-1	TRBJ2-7	ASIPWVGAYEQY
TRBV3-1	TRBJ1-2	ASSTGTGVGYT
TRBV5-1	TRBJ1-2	ASRLVDSSAVGYT
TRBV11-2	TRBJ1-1	ASSLQQGTEAF
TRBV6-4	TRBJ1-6	ASSEGGGNSPLH
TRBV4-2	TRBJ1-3	ASSQDWAGGSGNTIY
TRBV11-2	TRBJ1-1	ASSATMNTEAF
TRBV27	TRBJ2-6	ASSLYRGSGANVLT
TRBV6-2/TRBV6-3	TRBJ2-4	ASSYLGTILAKNIQY
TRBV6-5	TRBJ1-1	ASSYASDRINTEAF
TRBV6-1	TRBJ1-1	ASRKPPNTEAF
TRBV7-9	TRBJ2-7	ASSLARGLSYEQY
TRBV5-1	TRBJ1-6	ASTSAGDSNSPLH
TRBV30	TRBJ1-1	ASSTNMNTEAF
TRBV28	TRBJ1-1	ASSLRQVNTEAF
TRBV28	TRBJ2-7	ASSLSSFGEQY
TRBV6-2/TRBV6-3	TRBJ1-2	ASGTDREYTNYGYT
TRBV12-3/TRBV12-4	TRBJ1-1	ASSRDSEEAF
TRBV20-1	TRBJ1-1	SANVVSPEAF
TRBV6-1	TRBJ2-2	ASSPDRQGWKTGELF
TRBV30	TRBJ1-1	AWRKLTEAF
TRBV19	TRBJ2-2	ASQDSQLNTGELF
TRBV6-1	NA	ASSPRRQTSEFHEQF